The 23 T cell receptor beta chains given below trace back to one sample, sequenced in a study of human T cells and chemical hapten exposure. TCRdb recomputed calls from the RACE reads with MiXCR, one row per CDR3 protein. This sample has about 54,000 distinct CDR3 sequences, with 9.9% found just once. Time point described: patch test 2, 6 weeks after DPC sensitization. Sample treatment: therapeutic diphenylcyclopropenone sensitization with weekly scalp DPC. Sequencing used whole blood, obtained in connection with sensitization to the hapten diphenylcyclopropenone (DPC). The receptor source for this set is a woman in her 50s with alopecia areata. Some clones in this sample may be carry-over from other donors' samples.

This chain joins TRBV28 and TRBJ2-1; 13 bases line up with TRBD2. Germline CDR1 reads MDHEN; CDR2 reads SYDVKM. Unmatched junction bases numbered 3, after V lost 4 bases and J lost 9 bases. The CDR3 spans 14 residues. The CDR3: CASSSGTSGIEQFF. The CDR3 nucleotides are TGTGCCAGCAGTTCCGGGACTAGCGGGATTGAGCAGTTCTTC.

This clonotype came up many times. The chain has TRBV23-1 and TRBJ2-1; D remains ambiguous. TRBV23-1 belongs to the ORF category, with a function that is uncertain. This CDR3 region has 8 residues. V was pared by 5 bases and J by 15 bases, with 5 bases between. DNA for the CDR3: TGCGCCAGCAGTTCTCGGTTCTTC. Translated: CASSSRFF.

This clonotype showed up just a few times. This chain joins TRBV5-1 and TRBJ2-7, with 7 bases lining up with TRBD2. Germline assignment: CDR1 SGHRS and CDR2 YFSETQ. The CDR3 is 14 amino acids. Unmatched junction bases numbered 6, after V lost 4 bases and J lost 2 bases. The CDR3 DNA follows: TGCGCCAGCAGCACCTCTAGCGGCACCTACGAGCAGTACTTC. It codes for CASSTSSGTYEQYF.

The rearrangement uses TRBV10-2 and TRBJ2-2; D is uncertain. There are 13 residues in the CDR3. V gave up 5 bases and J gave up 4 bases, with 8 bases separating them. Germline V gene data show CDR1 as WSHSY and CDR2 as SAAADI. The CDR3 coding sequence is TGCGCCAGCAGTACCCAGAGCACCGGGGAGCTGTTTTTT. Residues: CASSTQSTGELFF.

At least ten counts were recorded for this clonotype. The chain links TRBV28 to TRBJ1-5; no definite D call. CDR3 length equals 14 residues. The V gene lost 7 bases and the J gene lost 1 base, with 11 bases spanning the gap. Germline CDR1 MDHEN, CDR2 SYDVKM. CDR3 nucleotides: TGTGCCAGCAATGAGGGAGGGAGCAATCAGCCCCAGCATTTT. This codes for CASNEGGSNQPQHF.

The chain has TRBV10-1 and TRBJ2-2; D gene unclear. CDR3 length equals 13 residues. The V gene's germline CDR1 is WNHNN and CDR2 SYGVQD (reference sequence). V was cut by 5 bases and J by 1 base, with 5 bases left in between. The chain's CDR3 is CASSSQNTGELFF. CDR3 DNA: TGCGCCAGCAGTTCACAGAACACCGGGGAGCTGTTTTTT.

This clonotype was seen ten or more times. This rearrangement joins TRBV5-1 to TRBJ2-7; the D call may be TRBD1 or TRBD2 (6 bases each). The CDR3 spans 14 residues. Germline V gene sequence: CDR1 SGHRS, CDR2 YFSETQ. The V and J ends lost 5 bases and 4 bases respectively, with 16 bases between them. The CDR3 region is CASSQQGRQYEQYF. The CDR3 DNA reads TGCGCCAGCAGTCAGCAGGGGAGGCAGTACGAGCAGTACTTC.

This clonotype was seen many times. The chain uses TRBV4-2 and TRBJ1-2, with D perhaps matching TRBD1 (5 bases). Between the trimmed V and J ends, which lost 4 bases and 3 bases, there was a span of 12 bases. The germline gives CDR1 LGHNA, CDR2 YNFKEQ. This CDR3 spans 14 amino acids. In DNA, the CDR3 is TGTGCCAGCAGCCCGGTGGGCAGGGACTATGGCTACACCTTC. Protein sequence: CASSPVGRDYGYTF.

The chain uses TRBV7-8 and TRBJ2-3; 10 bases agree with TRBD2. J lost 3 bases, V lost 5 bases, and 11 bases had no gene match. The CDR3 sequence is 17 residues long. Per germline, CDR1 SGHVS and CDR2 FQNEAQ. CDR3 loop: CASSSEREGPATDTQYF. As DNA, the CDR3 is TGTGCCAGCAGCAGCGAGCGGGAGGGCCCGGCGACAGATACGCAGTATTTT.

The gene calls are TRBV12-3 or TRBV12-4 and TRBJ1-4; 9 bases line up with TRBD1. There are 14 residues in the CDR3. Trimming at V came to 3 bases and at J to 6 bases, leaving 2 bases not matched to a gene. CDR3 region: CASSFGTGHEKLFF. DNA of the CDR3: TGTGCCAGCAGTTTCGGGACAGGGCATGAAAAACTGTTTTTT.

There are a few counts of this clonotype. The chain joins TRBV28 to TRBJ2-7; D uncertain. The germline V gene has CDR1 MDHEN and CDR2 SYDVKM. This CDR3 contains 13 residues. The V and J ends lost 7 bases and 0 bases respectively, with 10 bases between them. The CDR3 loop is CASTLRTSYEQYF. In DNA, the CDR3 is TGTGCCAGCACTCTCAGGACCTCCTACGAGCAGTACTTC.

The chain employs TRBV20-1 and TRBJ2-7; possibly TRBD1 for D (5 bases). CDR1 DFQATT and CDR2 SNEGSKA come from the germline V gene (reference sequence). V lost 0 bases, J lost 4 bases, and 16 bases lay in between. This CDR3 is 15 amino acids long. The CDR3 sequence is CSARDQGFSPYEQYF. In nucleotides, the CDR3 is TGCAGTGCTAGAGATCAGGGTTTTAGTCCATACGAGCAGTACTTC.

This clonotype was recorded many times. The chain joins TRBV7-9 to TRBJ1-4; 10 bases are a match to TRBD1. There are 14 residues in the CDR3. Germline V CDR1 and CDR2: SEHNR, FQNEAQ (reference sequence). The junction had 2 bases not matched to a gene; V was cut back by 5 bases and J by 5 bases. This CDR3 reads CASSQTGGNEKLFF. The CDR3 DNA sequence: TGTGCCAGCAGCCAGACAGGGGGCAATGAAAAACTGTTTTTT.

The chain couples TRBV18 to TRBJ1-1; D remains unclear. Germline CDR1 reads KGHSH; CDR2 reads LQKENI. Trimming cost V 1 base and J 1 base, with 10 bases left between them. The CDR3 loop spans 15 amino acids. The CDR3 spells CASSPREVANTEAFF. DNA of the CDR3: TGTGCCAGCTCACCACGGGAGGTTGCGAACACTGAAGCTTTCTTT.

As regards this clonotype: One end of the junction varies from germline; a read error may be responsible. The V call is TRBV20-1, the J call TRBJ1-4; D not certain. CDR1 is DFQATT, CDR2 SNEGSKA, per germline (reference sequence). The CDR3 runs to 11 residues. The CDR3 DNA follows: TGCAGTGCGCAGATGGATGAGAAACTGTTTTTT. Amino acid sequence: CSAQMDEKLFF.

In its sample, this clonotype was seen a few times. This chain connects TRBV6-2 or TRBV6-3 to TRBJ1-5; 7 bases fit TRBD1. V shed 4 bases, J shed 0 bases, and the junction held 9 bases outside the gene matches. Germline assignment: CDR1 MNHEY and CDR2 SVGEGT. The CDR3 covers 17 residues. The CDR3 protein is CASSSSGQAISNQPQHF. CDR3 coding DNA: TGTGCCAGCAGTTCCTCAGGACAGGCGATTAGCAATCAGCCCCAGCATTTT.

The sample holds many counts of this clonotype. The J gene is TRBJ2-7, the V gene TRBV10-1, with 9 nucleotides matching TRBD2. After removal of 8 bases from V and 5 bases from J, the junction contained 10 bases not matched to a gene. CDR1 is WNHNN and CDR2 is SYGVQD in the germline V gene (reference sequence). The CDR3 runs 14 residues. The CDR3 DNA reads as TGCGCCAGCGCCCCGTCTAGCGGGGCCAACGAGCAGTACTTC. Its protein product is CASAPSSGANEQYF.

This clonotype was counted ten times or more. The V call is TRBV12-3 or TRBV12-4, the J call TRBJ1-6; D not certain. This CDR3 has 15 residues. V lost 6 bases, J lost 6 bases, and 15 bases lay in between. The CDR3 sequence is CASSPLGTSNSPLHF. DNA for the CDR3: TGTGCCAGCAGCCCTCTGGGAACATCTAATTCACCCCTCCACTTT.

This clonotype was seen many times. The chain couples TRBV6-5 to TRBJ1-2; weak D call: TRBD1 (6 bases). CDR1 and CDR2 (germline): MNHEY, SVGAGI. CDR3 length: 14 amino acids. V was clipped by 6 bases and J by 2 bases, with 13 bases between them. The chain's CDR3 is CASSLATGNYGYTF. The CDR3 DNA reads as TGTGCCAGCAGCTTAGCGACAGGAAACTATGGCTACACCTTC.

V and J are TRBV12-3 or TRBV12-4 and TRBJ1-1; D unresolved. V was clipped by 6 bases and J by 0 bases, with 11 bases between them. The CDR3 covers 14 residues. CDR3 bases: TGTGCCAGCAGGGGTAATGGTATGAACACTGAAGCTTTCTTT. Encoded protein: CASRGNGMNTEAFF.

This clonotype has ten or more counts. This chain connects TRBV4-3 to TRBJ1-1; D is unresolved. In germline, CDR1 is LGHNA, CDR2 YSLEER. Trimming shortened V by 0 bases and J by 8 bases, and 10 bases separated the two germline ends. The CDR3 has 13 amino acids. CDR3 bases: TGCGCCAGCAGCCAAGAGGGGTGGGCAGAAGCTTTCTTT. Amino acid sequence: CASSQEGWAEAFF.

This clonotype was seen ten or more times. The genes are TRBV14 and TRBJ2-1, with TRBD2 matching over 14 bases. The CDR3 sequence is 17 residues long. Germline trimming cut 1 base from V and 3 bases from J; bases unmatched to any gene: 2. Germline CDR1 reads SGHDN; CDR2 reads FVKESK. The CDR3 spells CASSQGTSGGHYNEQFF. CDR3 sequence (DNA): TGTGCCAGCAGCCAAGGGACTAGCGGGGGGCACTACAATGAGCAGTTCTTC. The full variable domain, its missing parts supplied by reference TRBV14 and TRBJ2-1, is EAGVTQFPSHSVIEKGQTVTLRCDPISGHDNLYWYRRVMGKEIKFLLHFVKESKQDESGMPNNRFLAERTGGTYSTLKVQPAELEDSGVYFCASSQGTSGGHYNEQFFGPGTRLTVL.

This clonotype occurred many times. V is TRBV7-9 and J is TRBJ1-6; possible D gene TRBD1, 6 bases. Trimming removed 5 bases at V and 3 bases at J, with 14 bases between. Germline lookup yields CDR1 SEHNR and CDR2 FQNEAQ (reference sequence). The CDR3 has 16 amino acids. In DNA form, the CDR3 reads TGTGCCAGCAGCCCGGGACATCTGATCTATAATTCACCCCTCCACTTT. It yields the protein CASSPGHLIYNSPLHF.